Shown below are 32 T cell receptor beta chains from a single sample sequenced in a study of OX40 agonist ivuxolimab in advanced cancers. Data came from immunoSEQ multiplex PCR; TCRdb stores just in-frame clones and leaves some out. The table has roughly 56,000 clones, approximately 85% seen once. The starting material was CD4+ or CD8+ T cells sorted from blood, obtained in a trial of the OX40 agonist ivuxolimab. Receptors originate from an adult with an advanced solid tumor such as melanoma, head and neck, liver or kidney cancer.

The chain combines TRBV18 with TRBJ2-7; no clear D. This CDR3 has 12 amino acids. V was clipped by 6 bases and J by 2 bases, with 8 bases between them. Per germline, CDR1 KGHSH and CDR2 LQKENI. The CDR3 loop is CASSSETYEQYF. The CDR3 bases are TGTGCCAGCTCCTCAGAAACCTACGAGCAGTACTTC. The entire variable domain, with the rest obtained from reference TRBV18 and TRBJ2-7, is as follows: NAGVMQNPRHLVRRRGQEARLRCSPMKGHSHVYWYRQLPEEGLKFMVYLQKENIIDESGMPKERFSAEFPKEGPSILRIQQVVRGDSAAYFCASSSETYEQYFGPGTRLTVT.

This chain links TRBV18 with TRBJ1-2; weak D call: TRBD1 (6 bases). The CDR3 consists of 13 residues. Germline CDR1 is KGHSH and CDR2 is LQKENI. V was shortened by 5 bases and J by 3 bases, with 10 bases between the two germline ends. The CDR3 sequence is CASSRGADYGYTF. The CDR3, as DNA: TGTGCCAGCTCAAGGGGGGCCGACTATGGCTACACCTTC.

The chain is built from TRBV7-2 and TRBJ1-4; D gene uncertain. Germline V CDR1 and CDR2: SGHTA, FQGNSA. The CDR3 consists of 15 residues. The germline V and J ends were trimmed by 4 bases and 0 bases, with 9 bases remaining between them. CDR3: CASSSQTTTNEKLFF. CDR3 coding DNA: TGTGCCAGCAGCTCCCAGACAACAACTAATGAAAAACTGTTTTTT.

The genes are TRBV11-3 and TRBJ2-1; D is ambiguous. The ends were cut back, 5 bases at V and 5 bases at J, with 4 bases in the middle. There are 11 residues in the CDR3. The germline V gene encodes CDR1 SGHNT and CDR2 YENEEA. DNA of the CDR3: TGTGCCAGCAGCGATAACAATGAGCAGTTCTTC. This translates into CASSDNNEQFF. The variable domain in full, with the rest retrieved from reference TRBV11-3 and TRBJ2-1, is EAGVVQSPRYKIIEKKQPVAFWCNPISGHNTLYWYLQNLGQGPELLIRYENEEAVDDSQLPKDRFSAERLKGVDSTLKIQPAELGDSAVYLCASSDNNEQFFGPGTRLTVL.

The chain links TRBV11-2 to TRBJ2-5; D is possibly TRBD1 (5 bases). Germline V gives CDR1 SGHAT, CDR2 FQNNGV. The CDR3 is 14 residues long. The germline V and J ends were trimmed by 3 bases and 2 bases, with 10 bases remaining between them. DNA of the CDR3: TGTGCCAGCAGCTTTACAGGAACTCAAGAGACCCAGTACTTC. Residues: CASSFTGTQETQYF.

The CDR3 here is CASRSGGLDTEAFF. CDR3 in DNA: TGTGCCAGCAGATCGGGGGGGCTTGACACTGAAGCTTTCTTT. This sequence joins TRBV5-4 and TRBJ1-1, with a weak D call TRBD1 (6 bases). The V end lost 5 bases, the J end lost 3 bases, and 14 bases lay between the germline ends. The germline CDR1 and CDR2 sequences are SGHNT and YYREEE (reference sequence). The CDR3 spans 14 residues.

For the CDR3, the DNA is TGTGCCAGCGTCGGAGGCCCGGCGGCGGACACCGGGGAGCTGTTTTTT. Protein product: CASVGGPAADTGELFF. V is TRBV9 and J is TRBJ2-2; possibly TRBD2 for D (5 bases). From germline, CDR1 is SGDLS and CDR2 YYNGEE. There are 16 residues in the CDR3. The germline V and J ends were trimmed by 7 bases and 3 bases, with 19 bases remaining between them.

A few counts support this clone. J is TRBJ1-3 and V is TRBV6-5, with D uncertain. This CDR3 region has 16 residues. CDR1 MNHEY and CDR2 SVGAGI come from the germline V gene. Trimming removed 0 bases from V and 3 bases from J, with 12 bases in between. The CDR3 is CASSYSKGLGGNTIYF. DNA of the CDR3: TGTGCCAGCAGTTACTCTAAAGGGTTAGGTGGAAACACCATATATTTT.

In nucleotides, the CDR3 is TGTGCCAGCAGTGATTACAGGGGATACGAGCAGTACTTC. Protein: CASSDYRGYEQYF. The V call is TRBV6-1, the J call TRBJ2-7; 7 positions match TRBD1. The CDR3 extends over 13 amino acids. Trimming cost V 3 bases and J 4 bases; bases outside gene matches: 3. Germline CDR1 and CDR2: MNHNS and SASEGT.

This clone was found once. This chain joins TRBV28 and TRBJ2-3; either TRBD1 or TRBD2 may fit D (6 bases each). Germline V gene data show CDR1 as MDHEN and CDR2 as SYDVKM. Trimming left V 5 bases short and J 5 bases short, with 14 bases between. There are 14 residues in the CDR3. This CDR3 is CASSTGGLKDTQYF. DNA for the CDR3: TGTGCCAGCAGTACTGGGGGGCTTAAAGATACGCAGTATTTT.

The chain carries TRBV6-5 and TRBJ1-5; a possible D gene is TRBD1 (5 bases). Germline values: CDR1 MNHEY, CDR2 SVGAGI. This CDR3 comprises 15 residues. Trimming left V 6 bases short and J 2 bases short, with 14 bases between. The CDR3 region is CASSLREVGNQPQHF. In nucleotides, the CDR3 is TGTGCCAGCAGCCTCAGGGAGGTGGGCAATCAGCCCCAGCATTTT.

The chain employs TRBV29-1 and TRBJ1-1, with TRBD1 identical over 7 bases. The CDR3 contains 14 residues. Germline V gene lookup returns CDR1 SQVTM and CDR2 ANQGSEA. V dropped 7 bases and J dropped 3; count of bases not matched to a gene: 11. Here the CDR3 reads CSALRQGRDTEAFF. The CDR3 DNA follows: TGCAGCGCCCTTCGACAGGGACGGGACACTGAAGCTTTCTTT.

The genes are TRBV7-3 and TRBJ2-7; D is unresolved. CDR1 and CDR2 (germline): SGHTA, FQGTGA. Trimming stripped 5 bases from V and 4 bases from J, with 21 bases between. The CDR3 sequence is 16 residues long. CDR3 coding DNA: TGTGCCAGCAGCCCCCTACCGGCAGGCCCTGTTTACGAGCAGTACTTC. Protein: CASSPLPAGPVYEQYF.

The gene calls are TRBV10-3 and TRBJ2-1; possible D gene TRBD2, 7 bases. V was pared by 7 bases and J by 4 bases, with 17 bases between. The CDR3 loop spans 15 amino acids. CDR1 and CDR2 (germline): ENHRY, SYGVKD. The CDR3 DNA is TGTGCCATCACCCAGGGAGGGGGTGAATACAATGAGCAGTTCTTC. This sequence encodes CAITQGGGEYNEQFF.

The rearrangement uses TRBV5-4 and TRBJ2-5, with TRBD1 as a possible D gene (6 bases). The CDR3 covers 15 residues. CDR1 is SGHNT and CDR2 is YYREEE in the germline V gene (reference sequence). The V and J ends lost 0 bases and 5 bases respectively, with 14 bases between them. CDR3 sequence reads: CASSLAGQGSETQYF. The CDR3 bases are TGTGCCAGCAGCTTGGCGGGGCAGGGGTCGGAGACCCAGTACTTC.

This rearrangement joins TRBV1 to TRBJ2-2. TRBV1 is designated a pseudogene. CDR3 length: 14 amino acids. The CDR3 loop is CTSSQDPRPGELFF. The CDR3 nucleotides are TGCACCAGCAGCCAAGATCCCCGCCCAGGGGAGCTGTTTTTT.

The V call is TRBV19, the J call TRBJ1-3, with no clear D. The V end lost 6 bases, the J end lost 0 bases, and 15 bases lay between the germline ends. Germline V gives CDR1 LNHDA, CDR2 SQIVND (reference sequence). The CDR3 runs to 16 residues. CDR3 sequence: CASSPLLTGSGNTIYF. CDR3 in DNA: TGTGCCAGTAGCCCTTTACTCACTGGCTCTGGAAACACCATATATTTT.

This chain joins TRBV7-9 and TRBJ2-5; 11 bases line up with TRBD2. The CDR3 length is 16 residues. Per germline, CDR1 SEHNR and CDR2 FQNEAQ (reference sequence). V lost 1 base, J lost 2 bases, and 3 bases stayed unmatched. CDR3 sequence (DNA): TGTGCCAGCAGCTTAGGTGTAGCGGGGGGGCAAGAGACCCAGTACTTC. Amino acid sequence: CASSLGVAGGQETQYF.

The chain employs TRBV6-5 and TRBJ2-7, with D possibly called TRBD1 or TRBD2 (5 bases each). Trimming removed 8 bases at V and 6 bases at J, with 11 bases between. CDR1 is MNHEY, CDR2 SVGAGI, per germline. The CDR3 spans 11 residues. The CDR3 region is CASQGVGEQYF. The CDR3 DNA reads TGTGCCAGCCAGGGAGTTGGCGAGCAGTACTTC.

This clone appeared once. This chain connects TRBV5-1 to TRBJ1-3; D remains ambiguous. Germline-derived CDR1 and CDR2 are SGHRS and YFSETQ. The CDR3 loop spans 14 amino acids. Trimming took off 0 bases at V and 0 bases at J, with 4 bases between the two ends. The CDR3 coding sequence is TGCGCCAGCAGCTTGGCCGACTCTGGAAACACCATATATTTT. This sequence encodes CASSLADSGNTIYF.

This clone was seen more than once but under ten times. The V call is TRBV2, the J call TRBJ2-7; D remains unclear. Germline V gene lookup returns CDR1 SNHLY and CDR2 FYNNEI. V was pared by 3 bases and J by 0 bases, with 9 bases between. The CDR3 is made up of 14 amino acids. CDR3 region: CASSDWTSSYEQYF. CDR3 bases: TGTGCCAGCAGTGATTGGACCAGCTCCTACGAGCAGTACTTC.

This chain connects TRBV6-1 to TRBJ2-3; 9 bases map to TRBD2. Germline V gene lookup returns CDR1 MNHNS and CDR2 SASEGT. The length of the CDR3 is 17 residues. Losses at the gene ends were 1 base for V and 3 bases for J; bases not matched to a gene: 8. The CDR3 nucleotides read TGTGCCAGCAGTGAAGGGAAGACTAGCGGTCCTACAGATACGCAGTATTTT. Its protein product is CASSEGKTSGPTDTQYF.

This chain uses TRBV6-6 with TRBJ2-7; D might be TRBD1 or TRBD2, each matching 5 bases. Between the trimmed V and J ends, which lost 6 bases and 0 bases, there was a span of 15 bases. CDR1 and CDR2 from the germline V gene are MNHNY and SVGAGI (reference sequence). This CDR3 comprises 15 residues. The CDR3 DNA follows: TGTGCCAGCAGCATGGGGGACGTCCGCTCCTACGAGCAGTACTTC. The encoded protein is CASSMGDVRSYEQYF.

This chain links TRBV10-3 with TRBJ1-6; TRBD1 is a possible D gene (5 bases). CDR1 and CDR2 (germline): ENHRY, SYGVKD. The length of the CDR3 is 13 residues. V was clipped by 7 bases and J by 11 bases, with 15 bases between them. The CDR3 DNA sequence: TGTGCCATCACCGATGGCCGGGGGGCACCCCTCCACTTT. This gives the protein CAITDGRGAPLHF.

This clone was observed once. The genes are TRBV7-9 and TRBJ2-6, with D possibly being TRBD1 or TRBD2 (5 bases each). V lost 5 bases, J lost 0 bases, and 8 bases lay in between. Germline V gene sequence: CDR1 SEHNR, CDR2 FQNEAQ (reference sequence). The CDR3 has 15 amino acids. CDR3 in amino acids: CASSRDGSGANVLTF. In DNA form, the CDR3 reads TGTGCCAGCAGCCGGGACGGCTCTGGGGCCAACGTCCTGACTTTC.

This chain joins TRBV18 and TRBJ1-1, with TRBD1 identical over 7 bases. Trimming removed 4 bases from V and 7 bases from J; junction bases left unmatched: 3. The CDR3 runs to 12 residues. Germline CDR1 KGHSH, CDR2 LQKENI. CDR3 coding DNA: TGTGCCAGCTCACTAGGACAGGTTGAAGCTTTCTTT. Protein sequence: CASSLGQVEAFF. Filled out from reference TRBV18 and TRBJ1-1, the complete variable domain reads NAGVMQNPRHLVRRRGQEARLRCSPMKGHSHVYWYRQLPEEGLKFMVYLQKENIIDESGMPKERFSAEFPKEGPSILRIQQVVRGDSAAYFCASSLGQVEAFFGQGTRLTVV.

A few counts support this clone. The genes are TRBV5-4 and TRBJ2-3, with TRBD2 identical over 8 bases. V shed 5 bases, J shed 4 bases, and the junction held 6 bases outside the gene matches. CDR3 size: 14 residues. The germline gives CDR1 SGHNT, CDR2 YYREEE (reference sequence). The CDR3, as DNA: TGTGCCAGCAGGTCCGGGAGGGAGGCAGATACGCAGTATTTT. Encoded protein: CASRSGREADTQYF.

This chain connects TRBV6-5 to TRBJ2-7, with 10 bases identical to TRBD2. This CDR3 spans 13 amino acids. V was pared by 8 bases and J by 3 bases, with 4 bases of the junction left unmatched. Per germline, CDR1 MNHEY and CDR2 SVGAGI. The CDR3 DNA sequence: TGTGCCAGCTCTAGCGGGGGACGCTACGAGCAGTACTTC. Amino acids: CASSSGGRYEQYF.

The V call is TRBV28, the J call TRBJ2-7; D perhaps matches TRBD1 (6 bases). Trimming removed 7 bases at V and 4 bases at J, with 17 bases between. The germline V gene has CDR1 MDHEN and CDR2 SYDVKM. This CDR3 has 14 residues. CDR3 amino acids: CASKRQAVRYEQYF. CDR3 sequence (DNA): TGTGCCAGCAAGCGACAGGCAGTACGGTACGAGCAGTACTTC.

Concerning this clone itself: Other DNA sequences in this specimen translate into the identical CDR3. This chain connects TRBV7-3 to TRBJ2-2, with D perhaps matching TRBD1 (6 bases). There are 14 residues in the CDR3. Germline V gives CDR1 SGHTA, CDR2 FQGTGA. Trimming left V 1 base short and J 6 bases short, with 9 bases between. Here the CDR3 reads CASSLNQGSGELFF. CDR3 DNA sequence: TGTGCCAGCAGCTTAAACCAGGGGTCCGGGGAGCTGTTTTTT.

The chain carries TRBV9 and TRBJ2-3, with 9 bases that match TRBD2. CDR1 SGDLS and CDR2 YYNGEE come from the germline V gene. The trim removed 2 bases at V and 6 bases at J, leaving 10 bases unmatched. This CDR3 spans 16 amino acids. The CDR3 here is CASSVGLAGSSDTQYF. The DNA for the CDR3 is TGTGCCAGCAGCGTTGGTCTAGCGGGGTCGAGTGATACGCAGTATTTT.

The chain recombines TRBV7-2 with TRBJ1-2; 8 bases map to TRBD1. J gave up 7 bases and V 1 base, and 8 bases lay outside the gene matches. This CDR3 region has 15 residues. CDR1 is SGHTA, CDR2 FQGNSA, per germline. The CDR3 DNA sequence: TGTGCCAGCAGCTTAGTAGGGCAGGGGGCGATTGGCTACACCTTC. Translated: CASSLVGQGAIGYTF.